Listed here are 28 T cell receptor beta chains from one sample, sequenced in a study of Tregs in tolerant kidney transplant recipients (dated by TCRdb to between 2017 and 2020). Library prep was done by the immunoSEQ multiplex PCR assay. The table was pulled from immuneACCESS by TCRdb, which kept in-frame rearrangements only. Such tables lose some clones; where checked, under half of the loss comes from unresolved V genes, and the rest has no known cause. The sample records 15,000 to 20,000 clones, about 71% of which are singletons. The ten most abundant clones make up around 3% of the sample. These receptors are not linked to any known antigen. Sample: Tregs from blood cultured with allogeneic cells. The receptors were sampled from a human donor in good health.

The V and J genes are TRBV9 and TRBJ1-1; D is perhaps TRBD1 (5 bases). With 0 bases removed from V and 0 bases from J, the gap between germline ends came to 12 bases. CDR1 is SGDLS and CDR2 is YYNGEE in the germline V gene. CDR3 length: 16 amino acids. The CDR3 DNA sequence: TGTGCCAGCAGCGTAGCCCCAGGGCCGATGAACACTGAAGCTTTCTTT. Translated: CASSVAPGPMNTEAFF.

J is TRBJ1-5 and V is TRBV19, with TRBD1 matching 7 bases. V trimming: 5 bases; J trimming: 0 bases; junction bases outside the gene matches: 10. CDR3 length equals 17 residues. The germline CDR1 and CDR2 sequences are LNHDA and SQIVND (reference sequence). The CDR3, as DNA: TGTGCCAGTAGTCCCCGCGGCAGGGGGTATAGCAATCAGCCCCAGCATTTT. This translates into CASSPRGRGYSNQPQHF. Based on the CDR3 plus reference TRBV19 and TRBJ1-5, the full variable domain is DGGITQSPKYLFRKEGQNVTLSCEQNLNHDAMYWYRQDPGQGLRLIYYSQIVNDFQKGDIAEGYSVSREKKESFPLTVTSAQKNPTAFYLCASSPRGRGYSNQPQHFGDGTRLSIL.

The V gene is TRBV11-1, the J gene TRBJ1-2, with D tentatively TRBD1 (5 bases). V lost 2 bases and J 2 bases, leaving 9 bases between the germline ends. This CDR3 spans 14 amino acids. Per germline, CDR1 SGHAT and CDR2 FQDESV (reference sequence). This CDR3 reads CASSLPGYNYGYTF. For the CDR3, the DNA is TGTGCCAGCAGCTTACCAGGGTACAACTATGGCTACACCTTC. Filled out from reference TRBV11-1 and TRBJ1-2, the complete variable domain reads EAEVAQSPRYKITEKSQAVAFWCDPISGHATLYWYRQILGQGPELLVQFQDESVVDDSQLPKDRFSAERLKGVDSTLKIQPAELGDSAMYLCASSLPGYNYGYTFGSGTRLTVV.

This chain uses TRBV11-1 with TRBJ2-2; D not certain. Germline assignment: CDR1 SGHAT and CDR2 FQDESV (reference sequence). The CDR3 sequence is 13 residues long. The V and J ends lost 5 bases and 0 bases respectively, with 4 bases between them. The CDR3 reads CASSRSNTGELFF. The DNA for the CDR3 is TGTGCCAGCAGCAGATCGAACACCGGGGAGCTGTTTTTT.

The CDR3, as DNA: TGTGCCAGCAGCTCGACAGGGGGAGGAGAGACCCAGTACTTC. It yields the protein CASSSTGGGETQYF. The chain has TRBV7-9 and TRBJ2-5; 9 nucleotides match TRBD1. This CDR3 contains 14 residues. Trimming took 4 bases from V and 4 from J; bases not matched to a gene: 4. Germline CDR1 and CDR2: SEHNR and FQNEAQ (reference sequence).

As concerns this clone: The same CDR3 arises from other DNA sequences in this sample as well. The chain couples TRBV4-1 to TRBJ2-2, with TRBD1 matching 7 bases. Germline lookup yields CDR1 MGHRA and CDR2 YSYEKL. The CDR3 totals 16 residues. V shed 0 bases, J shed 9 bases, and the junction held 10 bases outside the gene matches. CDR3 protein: CASSQDGTEGHRELFF. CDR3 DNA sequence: TGCGCCAGCAGCCAAGATGGGACAGAGGGGCACCGGGAGCTGTTTTTT.

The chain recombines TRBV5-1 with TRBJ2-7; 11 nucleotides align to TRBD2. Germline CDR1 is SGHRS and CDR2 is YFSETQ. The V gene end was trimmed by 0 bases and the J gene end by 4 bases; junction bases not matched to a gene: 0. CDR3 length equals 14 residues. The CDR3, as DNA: TGCGCCAGCAGCTTGGGGACTAGCGGGTACGAGCAGTACTTC. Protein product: CASSLGTSGYEQYF.

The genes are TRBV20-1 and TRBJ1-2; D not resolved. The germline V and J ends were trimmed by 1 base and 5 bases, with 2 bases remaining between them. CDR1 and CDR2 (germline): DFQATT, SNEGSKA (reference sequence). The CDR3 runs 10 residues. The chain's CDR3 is CSARGYGYTF. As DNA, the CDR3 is TGCAGTGCTAGAGGGTATGGCTACACCTTC.

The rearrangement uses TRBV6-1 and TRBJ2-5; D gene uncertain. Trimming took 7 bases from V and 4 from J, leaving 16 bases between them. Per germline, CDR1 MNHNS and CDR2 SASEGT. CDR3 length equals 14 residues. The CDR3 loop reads CASTKTRLVETQYF. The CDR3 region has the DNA TGTGCCAGCACCAAGACACGACTCGTAGAGACCCAGTACTTC.

This CDR3 is CASSLQPGTYGYTF. Here the CDR3 DNA reads TGTGCCAGTAGTTTACAGCCAGGAACCTATGGCTACACCTTC. The rearrangement joins TRBV19 to TRBJ1-2, with unresolved D. Germline CDR1 LNHDA, CDR2 SQIVND (reference sequence). Trimming took 5 bases from V and 4 from J, leaving 14 bases between them. There are 14 residues in the CDR3.

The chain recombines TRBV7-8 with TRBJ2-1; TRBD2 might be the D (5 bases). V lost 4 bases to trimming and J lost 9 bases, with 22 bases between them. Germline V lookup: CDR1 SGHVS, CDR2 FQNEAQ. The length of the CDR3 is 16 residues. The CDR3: CASSSFGLLKVGEQFF. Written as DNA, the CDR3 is TGTGCCAGCAGCTCCTTCGGACTGCTTAAAGTTGGTGAGCAGTTCTTC.

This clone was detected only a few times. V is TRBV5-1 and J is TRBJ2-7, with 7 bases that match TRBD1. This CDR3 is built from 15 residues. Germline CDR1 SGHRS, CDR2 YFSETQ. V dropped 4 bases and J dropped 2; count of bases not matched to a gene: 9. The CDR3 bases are TGCGCCAGCAGCCCACAGCTTGACAGGGCCTACGAGCAGTACTTC. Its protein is CASSPQLDRAYEQYF. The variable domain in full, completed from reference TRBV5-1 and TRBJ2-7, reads KAGVTQTPRYLIKTRGQQVTLSCSPISGHRSVSWYQQTPGQGLQFLFEYFSETQRNKGNFPGRFSGRQFSNSRSEMNVSTLELGDSALYLCASSPQLDRAYEQYFGPGTRLTVT.

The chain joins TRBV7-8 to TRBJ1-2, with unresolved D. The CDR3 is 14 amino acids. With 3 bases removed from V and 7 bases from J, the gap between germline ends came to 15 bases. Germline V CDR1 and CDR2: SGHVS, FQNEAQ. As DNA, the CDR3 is TGTGCCAGCAGCTTCATAGCGCCGACTACTGGCTACACCTTC. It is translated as CASSFIAPTTGYTF.

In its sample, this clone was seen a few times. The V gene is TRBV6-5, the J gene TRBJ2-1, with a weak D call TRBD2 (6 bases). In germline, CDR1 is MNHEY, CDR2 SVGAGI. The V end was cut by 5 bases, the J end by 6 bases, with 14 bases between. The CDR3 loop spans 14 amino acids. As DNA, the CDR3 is TGTGCCAGCAGTACCGGGACTTTTAGCAATGAGCAGTTCTTC. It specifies CASSTGTFSNEQFF.

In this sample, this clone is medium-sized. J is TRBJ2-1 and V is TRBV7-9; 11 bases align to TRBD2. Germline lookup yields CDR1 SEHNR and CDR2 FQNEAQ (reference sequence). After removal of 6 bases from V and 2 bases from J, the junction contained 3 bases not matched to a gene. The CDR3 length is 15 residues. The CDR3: CASRTTSGAYNEQFF. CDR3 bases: TGTGCCAGCAGAACGACTAGCGGGGCCTACAATGAGCAGTTCTTC.

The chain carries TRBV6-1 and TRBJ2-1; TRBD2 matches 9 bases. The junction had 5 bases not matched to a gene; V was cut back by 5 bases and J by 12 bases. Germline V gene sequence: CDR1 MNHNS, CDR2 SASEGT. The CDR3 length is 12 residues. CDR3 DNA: TGTGCCAGCAGTACTCCGACTAGCGGGCAGTTCTTC. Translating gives CASSTPTSGQFF.

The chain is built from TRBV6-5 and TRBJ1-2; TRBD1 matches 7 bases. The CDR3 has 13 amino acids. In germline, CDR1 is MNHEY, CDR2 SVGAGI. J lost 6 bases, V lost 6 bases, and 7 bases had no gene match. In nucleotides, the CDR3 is TGTGCCAGCAGGATAGCGACAGGGCATGGCTACACCTTC. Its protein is CASRIATGHGYTF.

The CDR3 loop reads CASSLSLRNYEQFF. CDR3 bases: TGTGCCAGCAGCTTGTCTCTTAGGAACTATGAGCAGTTCTTC. This chain joins TRBV5-6 and TRBJ2-1, with no clear D. Trimming removed 1 base at V and 8 bases at J, with 13 bases between. Germline loops: CDR1 SGHDT, CDR2 YYEEEE. The CDR3 is 14 amino acids. Filled out from reference TRBV5-6 and TRBJ2-1, the complete variable domain reads DAGVTQSPTHLIKTRGQQVTLRCSPKSGHDTVSWYQQALGQGPQFIFQYYEEEERQRGNFPDRFSGHQFPNYSSELNVNALLLGDSALYLCASSLSLRNYEQFFGPGTRLTVL.

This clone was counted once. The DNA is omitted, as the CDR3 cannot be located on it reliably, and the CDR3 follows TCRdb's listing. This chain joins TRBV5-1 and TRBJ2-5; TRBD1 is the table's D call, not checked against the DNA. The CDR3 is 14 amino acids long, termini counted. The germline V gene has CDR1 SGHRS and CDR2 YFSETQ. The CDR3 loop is CASSSQGFLETQYF.

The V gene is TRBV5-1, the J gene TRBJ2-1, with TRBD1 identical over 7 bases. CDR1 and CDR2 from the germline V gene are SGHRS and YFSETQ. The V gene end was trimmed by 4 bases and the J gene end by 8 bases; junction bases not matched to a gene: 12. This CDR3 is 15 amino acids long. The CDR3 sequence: CASSGQVARFDEQFF. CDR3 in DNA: TGCGCCAGCAGCGGACAGGTTGCTCGGTTCGATGAGCAGTTCTTC.

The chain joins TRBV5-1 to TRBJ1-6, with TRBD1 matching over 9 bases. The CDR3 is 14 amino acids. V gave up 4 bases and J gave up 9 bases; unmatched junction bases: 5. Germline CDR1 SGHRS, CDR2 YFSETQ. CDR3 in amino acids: CASSRDRVASPLHF. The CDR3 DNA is TGCGCCAGCAGCCGGGACAGGGTAGCTTCACCCCTCCACTTT.

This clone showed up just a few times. The CDR3 bases are TGTGCCAGCAGCCAAGATCCCTTATCCTACAGGGCGCGAAAGCAGTTCTTC. Protein: CASSQDPLSYRARKQFF. The J gene is TRBJ2-1, the V gene TRBV4-2; tentatively, D is TRBD1 (6 bases). Germline V CDR1 and CDR2: LGHNA, YNFKEQ. Between the trimmed V and J ends, which lost 0 bases and 11 bases, there was a span of 23 bases. This CDR3 spans 17 amino acids.

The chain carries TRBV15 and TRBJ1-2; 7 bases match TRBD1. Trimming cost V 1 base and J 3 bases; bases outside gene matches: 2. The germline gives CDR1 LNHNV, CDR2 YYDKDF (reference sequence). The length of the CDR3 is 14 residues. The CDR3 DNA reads TGTGCCACCAGCAGAGGACAGGGCCACTATGGCTACACCTTC. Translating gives CATSRGQGHYGYTF.

The CDR3 bases are TGCGCCAGCTCTAGCGGAGAGACCCAGTACTTC. Translation gives CASSSGETQYF. The genes are TRBV10-1 and TRBJ2-5; 7 bases are shared with TRBD2. This CDR3 is built from 11 residues. Germline-derived CDR1 and CDR2 are WNHNN and SYGVQD (reference sequence). The J segment lost 4 bases and the V segment lost 8 bases, leaving 1 base of the junction unmatched.

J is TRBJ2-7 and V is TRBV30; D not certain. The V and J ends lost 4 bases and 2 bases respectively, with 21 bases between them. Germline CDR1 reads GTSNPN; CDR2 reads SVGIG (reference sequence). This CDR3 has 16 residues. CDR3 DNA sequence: TGTGCCTGGATCCCCCATCGGCCCCCGGCCGCCTACGAGCAGTACTTC. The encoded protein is CAWIPHRPPAAYEQYF.

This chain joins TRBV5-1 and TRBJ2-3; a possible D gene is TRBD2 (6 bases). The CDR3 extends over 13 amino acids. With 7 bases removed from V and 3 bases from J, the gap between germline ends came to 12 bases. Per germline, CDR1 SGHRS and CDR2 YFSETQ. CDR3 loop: CASGEGGTDTQYF. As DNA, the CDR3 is TGCGCCAGCGGTGAGGGAGGTACAGATACGCAGTATTTT.

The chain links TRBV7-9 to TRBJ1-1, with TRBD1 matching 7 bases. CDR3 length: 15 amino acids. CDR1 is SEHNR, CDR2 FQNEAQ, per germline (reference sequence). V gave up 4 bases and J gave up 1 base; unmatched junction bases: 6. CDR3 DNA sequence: TGTGCCAGCAGCTCTAAGGGGGCACGGAACACTGAAGCTTTCTTT. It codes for CASSSKGARNTEAFF.

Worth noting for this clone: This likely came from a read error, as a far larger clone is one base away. The CDR3 DNA is TGCGCCAGCAGCTTGGATCGGGAGCTGCCTGAAGCTTTCTTT. Translating it yields CASSLDRELPEAFF. The chain joins TRBV5-1 to TRBJ1-1, with no clear D. Deletions cut 0 bases from V and 6 bases from J, with 12 bases between. The length of the CDR3 is 14 residues. Germline V gives CDR1 SGHRS, CDR2 YFSETQ.